This TCR beta chain emerged from a study of human T cells and chemical hapten exposure. Study-level background: Researchers reported sensitizing an approximately 2 cm by approximately 2 cm upper inner arm skin site with 2% DPC. Patients additionally received therapeutic doses of diphenylcyclopropenone on the scalp once a week, and this continued throughout the approximately 24-week study.

TCRdb reprocessed the RACE reads with MiXCR, giving one entry per CDR3 protein. The sample yields roughly 62,000 distinct CDR3 sequences, about an eighth seen once. This clonotype was observed a few times. Regarding time point: patch test 3, about 24 weeks after DPC sensitization. The treatment: therapeutic diphenylcyclopropenone sensitization with weekly scalp DPC. At patch-test visits, sampling came before the patch test. Suited to DPC and affected by alopecia, the donors ranged from 18 to 70 years old. This CDR3 spans 15 amino acids. Germline V gene sequence: CDR1 SGHAT, CDR2 FQDESV (reference sequence). V lost 4 bases to trimming and J lost 3 bases, with 16 bases between them.

This TCR derives from a man under 40 with alopecia areata. Some clones in this sample may be carry-over from other donors' samples. The rearrangement joins TRBV11-1 to TRBJ2-7, with D perhaps matching TRBD2 (6 bases). The material sequenced was whole blood, taken in connection with sensitization to the hapten diphenylcyclopropenone (DPC). CDR3 protein: CASSYFSGGYYEQYF. The CDR3 nucleotides are TGTGCCAGCAGCTATTTCTCCGGGGGTTACTACGAGCAGTACTTC.